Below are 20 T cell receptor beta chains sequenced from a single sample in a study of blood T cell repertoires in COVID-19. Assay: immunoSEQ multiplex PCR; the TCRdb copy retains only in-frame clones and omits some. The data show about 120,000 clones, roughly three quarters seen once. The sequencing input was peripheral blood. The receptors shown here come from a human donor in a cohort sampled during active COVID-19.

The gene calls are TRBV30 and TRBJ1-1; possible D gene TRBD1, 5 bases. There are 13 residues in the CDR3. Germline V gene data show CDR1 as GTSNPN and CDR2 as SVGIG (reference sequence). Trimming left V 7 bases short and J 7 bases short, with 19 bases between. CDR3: CAYVRLRDSEAFF. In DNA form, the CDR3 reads TGTGCCTACGTCAGACTTCGCGACAGTGAAGCTTTCTTT.

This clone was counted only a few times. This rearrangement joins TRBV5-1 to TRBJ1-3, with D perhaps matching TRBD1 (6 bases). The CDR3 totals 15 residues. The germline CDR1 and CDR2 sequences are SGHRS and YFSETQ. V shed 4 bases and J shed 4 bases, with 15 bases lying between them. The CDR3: CASSPTAGVGNTIYF. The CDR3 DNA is TGCGCCAGCAGCCCGACAGCAGGGGTGGGAAACACCATATATTTT. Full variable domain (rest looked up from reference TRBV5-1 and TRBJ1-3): KAGVTQTPRYLIKTRGQQVTLSCSPISGHRSVSWYQQTPGQGLQFLFEYFSETQRNKGNFPGRFSGRQFSNSRSEMNVSTLELGDSALYLCASSPTAGVGNTIYFGEGSWLTVV.

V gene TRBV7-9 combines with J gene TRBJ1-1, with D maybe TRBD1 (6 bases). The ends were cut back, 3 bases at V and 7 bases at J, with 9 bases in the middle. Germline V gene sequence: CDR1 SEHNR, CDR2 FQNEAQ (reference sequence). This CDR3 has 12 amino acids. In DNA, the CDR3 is TGTGCCAGCAGCTTGGGACATATTGAAGCTTTCTTT. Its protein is CASSLGHIEAFF.

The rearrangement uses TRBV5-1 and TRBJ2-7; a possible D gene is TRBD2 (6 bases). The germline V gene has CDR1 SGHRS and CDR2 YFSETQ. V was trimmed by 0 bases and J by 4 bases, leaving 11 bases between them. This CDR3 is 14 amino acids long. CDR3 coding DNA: TGCGCCAGCAGCTTGGAGTGGGGGAGGTACGAGCAGTACTTC. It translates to CASSLEWGRYEQYF.

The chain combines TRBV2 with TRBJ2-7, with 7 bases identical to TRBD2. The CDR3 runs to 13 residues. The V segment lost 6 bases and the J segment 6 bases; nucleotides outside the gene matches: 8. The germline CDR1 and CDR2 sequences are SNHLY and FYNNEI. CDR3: CASSARLAFEQYF. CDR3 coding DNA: TGTGCCAGCAGCGCTAGACTAGCTTTCGAGCAGTACTTC.

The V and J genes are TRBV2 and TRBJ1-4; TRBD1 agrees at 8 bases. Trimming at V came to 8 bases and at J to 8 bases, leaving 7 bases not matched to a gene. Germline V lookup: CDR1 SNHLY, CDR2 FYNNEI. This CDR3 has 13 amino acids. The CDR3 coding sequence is TGTGCCAGCTATGGACAGGGCGGCGAAAAACTGTTTTTT. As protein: CASYGQGGEKLFF.

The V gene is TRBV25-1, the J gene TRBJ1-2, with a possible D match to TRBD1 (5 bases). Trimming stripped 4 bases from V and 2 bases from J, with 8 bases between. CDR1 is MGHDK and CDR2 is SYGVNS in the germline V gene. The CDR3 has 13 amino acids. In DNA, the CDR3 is TGTGCCAGCAGTGCAGGGATCAACTATGGCTACACCTTC. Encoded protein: CASSAGINYGYTF.

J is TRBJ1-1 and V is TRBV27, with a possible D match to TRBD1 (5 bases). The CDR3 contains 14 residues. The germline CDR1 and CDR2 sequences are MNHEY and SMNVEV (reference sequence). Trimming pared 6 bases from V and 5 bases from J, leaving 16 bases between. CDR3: CASRLQAERTEAFF. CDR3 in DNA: TGTGCCAGCAGATTACAGGCAGAACGGACTGAAGCTTTCTTT.

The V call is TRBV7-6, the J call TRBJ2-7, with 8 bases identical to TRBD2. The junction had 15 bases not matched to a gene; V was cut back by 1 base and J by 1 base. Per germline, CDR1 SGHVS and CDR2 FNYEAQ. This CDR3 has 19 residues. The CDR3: CASSLVGVTSGANSYEQYF. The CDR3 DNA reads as TGTGCCAGCAGCTTAGTTGGGGTTACTAGCGGCGCTAATTCCTACGAGCAGTACTTC. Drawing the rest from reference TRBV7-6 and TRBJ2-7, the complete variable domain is GAGVSQSPRYKVTKRGQDVALRCDPISGHVSLYWYRQALGQGPEFLTYFNYEAQQDKSGLPNDRFSAERPEGSISTLTIQRTEQRDSAMYRCASSLVGVTSGANSYEQYFGPGTRLTVT.

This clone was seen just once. The CDR3 reads CASSPGSYSNQPQHF. The CDR3 nucleotides are TGTGCCAGCAGCCCGGGGAGTTATAGCAATCAGCCCCAGCATTTT. This chain uses TRBV5-5 with TRBJ1-5; no reliable D call. This CDR3 region has 15 residues. V gave up 4 bases and J gave up 0 bases, with 11 bases separating them. CDR1 and CDR2 (germline): SGHKS, YYEKEE (reference sequence). Complete variable domain (other parts from reference TRBV5-5 and TRBJ1-5): DAGVTQSPTHLIKTRGQQVTLRCSPISGHKSVSWYQQVLGQGPQFIFQYYEKEERGRGNFPDRFSARQFPNYSSELNVNALLLGDSALYLCASSPGSYSNQPQHFGDGTRLSIL.

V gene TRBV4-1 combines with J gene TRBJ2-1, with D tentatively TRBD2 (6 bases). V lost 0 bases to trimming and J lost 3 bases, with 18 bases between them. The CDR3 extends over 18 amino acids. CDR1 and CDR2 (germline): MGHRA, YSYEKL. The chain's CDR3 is CASSQDLFDGGVYNEQFF. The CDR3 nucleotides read TGCGCCAGCAGCCAAGATTTATTCGACGGAGGGGTCTACAATGAGCAGTTCTTC.

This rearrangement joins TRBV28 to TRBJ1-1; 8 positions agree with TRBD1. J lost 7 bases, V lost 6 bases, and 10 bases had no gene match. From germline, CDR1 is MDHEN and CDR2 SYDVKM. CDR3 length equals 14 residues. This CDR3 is CASRPPGGANEAFF. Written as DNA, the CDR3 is TGTGCCAGCAGGCCGCCAGGGGGCGCGAATGAAGCTTTCTTT.

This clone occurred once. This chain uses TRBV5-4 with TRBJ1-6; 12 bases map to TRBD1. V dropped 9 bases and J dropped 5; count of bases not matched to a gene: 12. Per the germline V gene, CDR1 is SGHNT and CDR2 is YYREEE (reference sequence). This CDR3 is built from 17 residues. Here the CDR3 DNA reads TGTGCCACCTCACGGGACAGGGGGCGCTCAGATAATTCACCCCTCCACTTT. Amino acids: CATSRDRGRSDNSPLHF.

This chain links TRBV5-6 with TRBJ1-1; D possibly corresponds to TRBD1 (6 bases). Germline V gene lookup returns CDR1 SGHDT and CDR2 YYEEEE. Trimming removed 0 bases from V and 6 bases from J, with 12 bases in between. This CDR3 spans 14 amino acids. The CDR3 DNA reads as TGTGCCAGCAGCTTGGGGGGACATGGACCTGAAGCTTTCTTT. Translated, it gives CASSLGGHGPEAFF.

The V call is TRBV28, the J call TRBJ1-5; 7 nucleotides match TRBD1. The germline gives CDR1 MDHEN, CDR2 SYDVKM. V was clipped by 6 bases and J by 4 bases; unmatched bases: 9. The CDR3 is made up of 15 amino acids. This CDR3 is CASRPGQPLNQPQHF. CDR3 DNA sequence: TGTGCCAGCAGACCGGGACAGCCACTTAATCAGCCCCAGCATTTT.

CDR3 nucleotides: TGTGCCAGCAGCACGCCGGGACTAGCTGCCGAGCAGTACTTC. Its protein is CASSTPGLAAEQYF. The chain carries TRBV7-6 and TRBJ2-7; 9 bases are shared with TRBD2. CDR3 length: 14 amino acids. Trimming took 5 bases from V and 6 from J; bases not matched to a gene: 8. Germline V CDR1 and CDR2: SGHVS, FNYEAQ.

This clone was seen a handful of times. CDR3 protein: CASSESGGLNTEAFF. The CDR3 DNA follows: TGTGCCAGCAGTGAATCGGGGGGTTTGAACACTGAAGCTTTCTTT. V gene TRBV2 combines with J gene TRBJ1-1, with a possible D match to TRBD1 (5 bases). The CDR3 has 15 residues. Germline CDR1 is SNHLY and CDR2 is FYNNEI. Trimming took 2 bases from V and 0 from J, leaving 10 bases between them.

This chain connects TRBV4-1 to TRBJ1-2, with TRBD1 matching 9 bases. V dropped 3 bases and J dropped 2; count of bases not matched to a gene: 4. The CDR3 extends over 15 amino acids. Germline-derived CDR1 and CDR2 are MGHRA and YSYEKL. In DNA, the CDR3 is TGCGCCAGCAGCCAGCTGGGACAGGGCAACTATGGCTACACCTTC. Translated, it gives CASSQLGQGNYGYTF.

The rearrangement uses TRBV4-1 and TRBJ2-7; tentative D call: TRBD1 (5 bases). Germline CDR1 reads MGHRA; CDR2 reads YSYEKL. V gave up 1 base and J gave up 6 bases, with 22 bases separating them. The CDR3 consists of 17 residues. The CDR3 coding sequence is TGCGCCAGCAGCCAAGGGATCAAGGGGCGAAGCCCCTCCGAGCAGTACTTC. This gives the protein CASSQGIKGRSPSEQYF.

CDR3 sequence: CASSPTPGQGAEGGYTF. Here the CDR3 DNA reads TGTGCCAGCAGCCCTACCCCGGGACAGGGGGCCGAGGGAGGCTACACCTTC. The V call is TRBV21-1, the J call TRBJ1-2; the listed D gene, TRBD1, was not tested against the DNA. TRBV21-1 is termed a pseudogene. This CDR3 is 17 amino acids long.